A few counts support the clone carrying this T cell receptor (beta chain). Its antigen is unknown. The germline gives CDR1 SGHRS, CDR2 YFSETQ. The junction had 4 bases not matched to a gene; V was cut back by 2 bases and J by 3 bases. The CDR3 extends over 15 amino acids. The data belong to a study of cytomegalovirus exposure and HLA in healthy donors. About the study: Among the 370 or so donors who were genotyped, over 70% fell in the genetic ancestry cluster that is associated with self-reported Caucasian donors.

60 Vbeta and 13 Jbeta primers were used in PCR. Clones were sequenced by immunoSEQ multiplex PCR, and TCRdb holds only the in-frame ones, with some missing. In the table there are some 100,000 clones, roughly 69% of which are singletons. Study results and caveats: Highly shared sequence variants in one cluster were likely a sequencing artifact. Using a false discovery rate of 0.05, a later analysis showed that approximately 18,000 TCR beta sequences were associated with HLA alleles.

The chain recombines TRBV5-1 with TRBJ1-1, with 10 bases identical to TRBD1. Sequencing was performed on PBMCs. This receptor was identified in a human donor in good health. The CDR3 here is CASSLIGQGDTEAFF. The CDR3 DNA reads as TGCGCCAGCAGCTTAATAGGACAGGGGGACACTGAAGCTTTCTTT.